This T cell receptor (beta chain) is drawn from a study of blood T cell repertoires in COVID-19. Germline V gives CDR1 SEHNR, CDR2 FQNEAQ (reference sequence). V trimming: 6 bases; J trimming: 0 bases; junction bases outside the gene matches: 3. This CDR3 has 15 amino acids. This clone was seen more than once but under ten times. The protocol was immunoSEQ multiplex PCR, while the TCRdb copy is restricted to in-frame clones and leaves out a portion. Altogether under 300,000 clones are present, about 80% being singletons, with the ten largest covering around 2%. Sample: peripheral blood. This receptor was identified in a man aged 25 to 45 who had recovered from COVID-19. This chain joins TRBV7-9 and TRBJ2-2, with 8 bases aligning to TRBD1. The CDR3 here is CASRPGQANTGELFF. The CDR3 DNA follows: TGTGCCAGCAGACCGGGACAGGCGAACACCGGGGAGCTGTTTTTT. Full variable domain (missing parts from reference TRBV7-9 and TRBJ2-2): DTGVSQNPRHKITKRGQNVTFRCDPISEHNRLYWYRQTLGQGPEFLTYFQNEAQLEKSRLLSDRFSAERPKGSFSTLEIQRTEQGDSAMYLCASRPGQANTGELFFGEGSRLTVL.